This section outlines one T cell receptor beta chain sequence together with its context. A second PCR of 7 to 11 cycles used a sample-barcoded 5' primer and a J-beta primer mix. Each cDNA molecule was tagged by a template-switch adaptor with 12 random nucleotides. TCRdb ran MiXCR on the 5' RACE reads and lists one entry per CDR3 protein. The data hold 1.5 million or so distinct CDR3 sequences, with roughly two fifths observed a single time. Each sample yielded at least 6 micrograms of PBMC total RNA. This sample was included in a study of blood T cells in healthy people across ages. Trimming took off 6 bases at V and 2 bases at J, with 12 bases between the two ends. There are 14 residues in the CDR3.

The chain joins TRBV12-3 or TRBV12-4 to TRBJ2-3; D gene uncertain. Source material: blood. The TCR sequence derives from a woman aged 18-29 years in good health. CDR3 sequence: CASSRIRPTDTQYF. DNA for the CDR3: TGTGCCAGCAGCCGGATACGGCCCACAGATACGCAGTATTTT.